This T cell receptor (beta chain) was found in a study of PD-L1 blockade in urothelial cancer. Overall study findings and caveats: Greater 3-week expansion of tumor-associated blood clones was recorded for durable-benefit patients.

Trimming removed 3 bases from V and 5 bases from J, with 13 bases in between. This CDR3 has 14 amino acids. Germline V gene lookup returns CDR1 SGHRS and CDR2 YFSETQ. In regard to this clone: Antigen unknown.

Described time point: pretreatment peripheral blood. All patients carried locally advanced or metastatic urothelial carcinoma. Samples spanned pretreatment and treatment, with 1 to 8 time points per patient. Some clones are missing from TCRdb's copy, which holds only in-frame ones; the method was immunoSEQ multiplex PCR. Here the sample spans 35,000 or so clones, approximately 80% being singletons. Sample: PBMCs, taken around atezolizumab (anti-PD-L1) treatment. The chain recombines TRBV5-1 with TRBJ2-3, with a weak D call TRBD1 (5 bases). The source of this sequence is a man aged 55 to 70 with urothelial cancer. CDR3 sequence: CASSSMGQEDTQYF. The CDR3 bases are TGCGCCAGCAGCTCGATGGGGCAAGAAGATACGCAGTATTTT.